This T cell receptor (beta chain) was recovered during a study of OX40 agonist ivuxolimab in advanced cancers. Study in general: Patient treatment consisted of intravenous ivuxolimab administration every 2 weeks at 0.01 to 10 mg/kg. People who had prior anti-PD-1, anti-PD-L1 or anti-CTLA-4 therapy could take part, and 40% had some.

The repertoire was sequenced with immunoSEQ multiplex PCR; TCRdb's copy has only in-frame clones and lacks some. Among tens of thousands of clones listed, over 75% were seen once. With 6 bases clipped from V and 2 bases from J, the junction kept 7 bases outside the gene matches. This CDR3 spans 15 amino acids. Germline loops: CDR1 MNHEY, CDR2 SMNVEV (reference sequence). Peripheral blood came from all dose cohorts at three timepoints. The receptor was isolated from an adult with an advanced solid tumor such as melanoma, head and neck, liver or kidney cancer. This chain uses TRBV27 with TRBJ2-7; 10 bases agree with TRBD1. This specimen was CD4+ or CD8+ T cells sorted from blood, taken in a trial of the OX40 agonist ivuxolimab. The CDR3 here is CASSFRGTGAYEQYV. Here the CDR3 DNA reads TGTGCCAGCAGCTTTCGCGGGACAGGGGCCTACGAGCAGTACGTC.